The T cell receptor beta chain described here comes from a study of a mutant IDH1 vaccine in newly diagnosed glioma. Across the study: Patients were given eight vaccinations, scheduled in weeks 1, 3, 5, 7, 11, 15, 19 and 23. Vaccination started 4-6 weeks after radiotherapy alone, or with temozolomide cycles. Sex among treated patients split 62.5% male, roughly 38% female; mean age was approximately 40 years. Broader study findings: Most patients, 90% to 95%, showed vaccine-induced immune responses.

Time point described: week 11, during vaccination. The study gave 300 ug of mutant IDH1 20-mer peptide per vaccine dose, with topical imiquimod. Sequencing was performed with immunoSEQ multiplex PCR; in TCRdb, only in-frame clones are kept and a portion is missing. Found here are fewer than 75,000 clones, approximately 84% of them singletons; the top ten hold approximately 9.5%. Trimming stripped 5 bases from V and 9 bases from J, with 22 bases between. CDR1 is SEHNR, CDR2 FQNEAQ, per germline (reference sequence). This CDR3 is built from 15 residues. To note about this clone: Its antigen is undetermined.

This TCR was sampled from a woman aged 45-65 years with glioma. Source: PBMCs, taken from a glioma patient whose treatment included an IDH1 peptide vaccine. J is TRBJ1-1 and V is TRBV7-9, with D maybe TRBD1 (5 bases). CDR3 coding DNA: TGTGCCAGCAGCCCTCGGGGCCAAGGAAATGGGAAAGCTTTCTTT. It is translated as CASSPRGQGNGKAFF.